This T cell receptor (beta chain) derives from a study of shared clonotypes between healthy human individuals. Findings and limits, study-wide: Non-shared clonotypes had lower generation probabilities than those shared by all four donors.

Sorted-subset replicate PCRs used 200 ng of genomic DNA. This amount corresponded to tens of thousands of T cell genomes. Repertoires were generated with immunoSEQ multiplex PCR, while TCRdb's copy carries only in-frame clones and drops some. The sample consists of approximately 2,000,000 clones, just under 95% of them appearing once. Everyone who donated was a Caucasian adult who lived in Nashville, Tennessee. As concerns this clone: Its target is unknown.

The receptor was isolated from a man aged 18-30 years in good health. Some clones in this sample may be carry-over from other donors' samples. The sequenced material came from naive CD4+ T cells from PBMCs. Indicated subset: CD45RA+ positively selected.

Here the CDR3 reads CASSESGGNQPQHF. The CDR3 DNA reads as TGTGCCAGCAGTGAATCCGGGGGAAATCAGCCCCAGCATTTT. The chain combines TRBV25-1 with TRBJ1-5; weak D call: TRBD1 (5 bases). The V gene's germline CDR1 is MGHDK and CDR2 SYGVNS. This CDR3 region has 14 residues. V lost 1 base and J lost 4, with 8 bases in between.